This TCR beta chain derives from a study of blood T cell repertoires in COVID-19. Across the study: Samples taken during acute and convalescent COVID-19 were collected in the United States, Italy and Spain. Sources were T cells, B-cell-depleted T cells, or PBMCs; the material itself was cDNA or gDNA.

The ends lost 1 base at V and 8 bases at J; junction bases unmatched: 9. Germline-derived CDR1 and CDR2 are LGHNA and YSLEER. The CDR3 is 16 amino acids. Produced via immunoSEQ multiplex PCR; TCRdb's table is partial and in-frame only. The sample contains approximately 240,000 clones, 83% of which appear only once. Sequenced sample: peripheral blood. This clonotype was sampled from a woman under 40 with COVID-19, enrolled during active disease. The chain links TRBV4-3 to TRBJ2-1; 9 positions match TRBD2. CDR3 DNA: TGCGCCAGCAGCCAAGTAACGGCTAGCGGGAAGCATGAGCAGTTCTTC. It codes for CASSQVTASGKHEQFF.